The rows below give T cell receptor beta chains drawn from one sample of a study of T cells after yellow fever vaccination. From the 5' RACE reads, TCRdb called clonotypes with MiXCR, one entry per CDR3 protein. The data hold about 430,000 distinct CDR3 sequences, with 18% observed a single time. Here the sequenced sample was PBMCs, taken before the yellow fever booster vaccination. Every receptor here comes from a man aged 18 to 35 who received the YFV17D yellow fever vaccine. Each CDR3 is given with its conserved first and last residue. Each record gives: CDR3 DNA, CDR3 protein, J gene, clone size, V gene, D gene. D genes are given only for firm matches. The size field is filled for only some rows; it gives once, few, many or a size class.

TGTGCCAGCAGAGCTGACAGGATGAGCATGAACACTGAAGCTTTCTTT CASRADRMSMNTEAFF TRBJ1-1 many TRBV6-6 -
TGTGCCAGCAGCCGTCTGACAGGGGCCGAGACCCAGTACTTC CASSRLTGAETQYF TRBJ2-5 many TRBV7-6 TRBD1
TGCAGCGTTGGAGGCGGGGGCTCCTACAATGAGCAGTTCTTC CSVGGGGSYNEQFF TRBJ2-1 few TRBV29-1 TRBD2
TGTGCCAGCAGCCAAGATAGGGCCCCTAGAGGCGAGCAGTACTTC CASSQDRAPRGEQYF TRBJ2-7 - TRBV4-2 -
TGTGCCAGCAGCTTCCTCGCCGGCTCCTATGGCTACACCTTC CASSFLAGSYGYTF TRBJ1-2 - TRBV7-2 -
TGCGCCAGCAGCTTGTTGTGGCCAGGACCAAGAGAAACTTTCTTT CASSLLWPGPRETFF TRBJ1-1 - TRBV5-1 -
TGCAGTGCTATGTCGGGACAGGGCTCCGGCTACACCTTC CSAMSGQGSGYTF TRBJ1-2 - TRBV20-1 TRBD1
TGTGCCAGCAGCTTGGAGGAAGGGGAATATAATGAAAAACTGTTTTTT CASSLEEGEYNEKLFF TRBJ1-4 - TRBV7-9 -
TGCAGTGCTAGGGGACTAGCGGGGCCTTACGAGCAGTACTTC CSARGLAGPYEQYF TRBJ2-7 - TRBV20-1 TRBD2
TGTGCCAGCAACCCGACCAATACCCCCGAGCAGTACTTC CASNPTNTPEQYF TRBJ2-7 - TRBV6-1 -
TGTGCCAGCAGCTTCCCAACTGGTGCTACCACAGATACGCAGTATTTT CASSFPTGATTDTQYF TRBJ2-3 - TRBV7-2 -
TGCGCCAGCAGCGTTACCGGGACAGTGGGCACTGAAGCTTTCTTT CASSVTGTVGTEAFF TRBJ1-1 many TRBV5-1 TRBD1
TGTGCCATCAACGCAGGGAGGAACACTGAAGCTTTCTTT CAINAGRNTEAFF TRBJ1-1 - TRBV10-3 -
TGCGCCAGCAGCCAAGACGGGACCCCCTGGGGTCAGCCCCAGCATTTT CASSQDGTPWGQPQHF TRBJ1-5 - TRBV4-3 -
TGTGCCAGCAGGCGTACGGGGGGGGTCCAAGAGACCCAGTACTTC CASRRTGGVQETQYF TRBJ2-5 few TRBV12-3/TRBV12-4 TRBD2
TGTGCCATCAGTGAGTCGGCGGCAGATACGCAGTATTTT CAISESAADTQYF TRBJ2-3 - TRBV10-3 -
TGCGCCAGCAGCTTGATGACCCCAGGGGATACGCAGTATTTT CASSLMTPGDTQYF TRBJ2-3 - TRBV5-1 -
TGTGCCAGCAGGATTCCGGGACTCCCTCGGGAGACCCAGTACTTC CASRIPGLPRETQYF TRBJ2-5 - TRBV6-5 -
TGTGCCACGCGCCCCGGCGCCGGGGAGCTGTTTTTT CATRPGAGELFF TRBJ2-2 - TRBV10-3 -
TGTGCCAGCAGCCAAGGCGCCAGGGGAAACACTGAAGCTTTCTTT CASSQGARGNTEAFF TRBJ1-1 - TRBV3-1 -
TGCGCCAGCAGCGACAGGGAACGCGAGCAGTACTTC CASSDREREQYF TRBJ2-7 few TRBV10-2 TRBD1
TGCAGTGCTGTCCCCCGGGGGGCATTCGGCGGGGAGCTGTTTTTT CSAVPRGAFGGELFF TRBJ2-2 many TRBV20-1 -
TGTGCCAGCAGCTTAGGTGGCCAGGGTGGATCAGCTTTCTTT CASSLGGQGGSAFF TRBJ1-1 few TRBV7-9 -
TGTGCCAGCAGTGACACAGGGAAACCTTGGAAGGGGCAGTACTTC CASSDTGKPWKGQYF TRBJ2-7 few TRBV25-1 -
TGTGCCAGCAGTGGACAGACCAAAAACATTCAGTACTTC CASSGQTKNIQYF TRBJ2-4 many TRBV6-1 -
TGTGCCAGCAGTTACAACGGAATCCATGGCTACACCTTC CASSYNGIHGYTF TRBJ1-2 - TRBV6-5 -
TGTGCCAGCAGCTTGGCCGCCGGGACAGGGAACTATGGCTACACCTTC CASSLAAGTGNYGYTF TRBJ1-2 few TRBV5-4 TRBD1
TGTGCCAGCAGCTCACTATTGACCCAAGAGACCCAGTACTTC CASSSLLTQETQYF TRBJ2-5 few TRBV4-2 -
TGTGCCAGCAGCTTATCTGGGGGGGGAGTTGCAGATACGCAGTATTTT CASSLSGGGVADTQYF TRBJ2-3 few TRBV11-1 TRBD2
TGTGCCAGCAGTGTTACGGGGGGGCCGACCGGGGAGCTGTTTTTT CASSVTGGPTGELFF TRBJ2-2 - TRBV6-4 TRBD2
TGTGCCAGCAGTTACTCAGGGTCGAGCTCCTACGAGCAGTACTTC CASSYSGSSSYEQYF TRBJ2-7 many TRBV6-5 -
TGCGCCAGCAGCCAAGTCCGACTAGCGGACTACGAGCAGTACTTC CASSQVRLADYEQYF TRBJ2-7 few TRBV4-1 TRBD2
TGCGCCAGCAGACACGGACAGGGGAATGGCTACACCTTC CASRHGQGNGYTF TRBJ1-2 once TRBV5-1 TRBD1
TGTGCCAGCAGCTTGGGGGCAGGAAAAGGTTCACCCCTCCACTTT CASSLGAGKGSPLHF TRBJ1-6 - TRBV7-3 -
TGTGCCAGCAGCTTATTGGCAGGGCCCGGGGACGAGCAGTACTTC CASSLLAGPGDEQYF TRBJ2-7 - TRBV7-9 -
TGTGCCAGCAGCCGGGGACAGGGCCCCAATGAGCAGTTCTTC CASSRGQGPNEQFF TRBJ2-1 - TRBV12-3/TRBV12-4 TRBD1
TGTGCCAGCAGCTTAGGTCCGGGACAGCAAGAGACCCAGTACTTC CASSLGPGQQETQYF TRBJ2-5 - TRBV7-7 TRBD1
TGCAGTGCTAGTGAGGGGGCGCGGGGCTATGGCTACACCTTC CSASEGARGYGYTF TRBJ1-2 - TRBV20-1 TRBD1
TGTGCCACCCCGGACAGAATCAATGAGCAGTTCTTC CATPDRINEQFF TRBJ2-1 - TRBV24-1 -
TGTGCCAGCAGCTTAGAACGATTTCACCTTAGCACAGATACGCAGTATTTT CASSLERFHLSTDTQYF TRBJ2-3 few TRBV7-2 -
TGCGCCAGCAGCTTGGGTCCGGGGGGCCTCAACAATGAGCAGTTCTTC CASSLGPGGLNNEQFF TRBJ2-1 few TRBV5-1 -
TGTGCCACCAGTGAGGGAACGGAGATGGTCCAGTACTTC CATSEGTEMVQYF TRBJ2-5 - TRBV24-1 -